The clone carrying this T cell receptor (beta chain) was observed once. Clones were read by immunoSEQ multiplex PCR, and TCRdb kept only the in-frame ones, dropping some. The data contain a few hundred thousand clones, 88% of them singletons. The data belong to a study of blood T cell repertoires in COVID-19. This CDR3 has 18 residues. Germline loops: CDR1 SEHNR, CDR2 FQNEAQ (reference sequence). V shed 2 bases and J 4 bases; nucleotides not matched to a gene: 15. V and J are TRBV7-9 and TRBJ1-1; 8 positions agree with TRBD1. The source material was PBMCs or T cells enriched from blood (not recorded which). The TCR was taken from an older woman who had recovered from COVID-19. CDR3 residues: CASSLKYGTGGGVTEAFF. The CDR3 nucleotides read TGTGCCAGCAGCTTAAAATACGGGACAGGAGGTGGGGTCACTGAAGCTTTCTTT.